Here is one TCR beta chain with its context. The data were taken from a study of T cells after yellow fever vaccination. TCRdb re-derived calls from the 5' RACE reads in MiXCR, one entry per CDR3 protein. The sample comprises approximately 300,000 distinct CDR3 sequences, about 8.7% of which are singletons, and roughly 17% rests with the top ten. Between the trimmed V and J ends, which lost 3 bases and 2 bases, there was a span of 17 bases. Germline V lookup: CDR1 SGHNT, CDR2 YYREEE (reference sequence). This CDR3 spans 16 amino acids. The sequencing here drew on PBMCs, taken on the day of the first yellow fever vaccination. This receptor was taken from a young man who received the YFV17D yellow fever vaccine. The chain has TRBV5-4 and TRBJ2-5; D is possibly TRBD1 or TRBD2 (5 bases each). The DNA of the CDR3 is TGTGCCAGCAGCTCTGATCGGGGCGGACTTCAAGAGACCCAGTACTTC. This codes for CASSSDRGGLQETQYF.